These 13 T cell receptor beta chains share one sample of origin, sequenced in a study of T cells in localized non-small cell lung cancer. Profiled with immunoSEQ multiplex PCR; TCRdb holds only in-frame clones, not every one. The sample yields about 40,000 clones, roughly 90% seen once. The sequenced sample was PBMCs, obtained before any cancer treatment. Receptors were obtained from a woman aged 40-69 years with stage II lung adenocarcinoma.

The chain is built from TRBV4-2 and TRBJ1-2; tentatively, D is TRBD1 (5 bases). This CDR3 spans 15 amino acids. Trimming pared 1 base from V and 1 base from J, leaving 10 bases between. From germline, CDR1 is LGHNA and CDR2 YNFKEQ. The CDR3 nucleotides are TGTGCCAGCAGCCAAGGAACGCAGGGTAACTATGGCTACACCTTC. Its protein is CASSQGTQGNYGYTF.

This clone was observed a single time. The chain's CDR3 is CASRLDRTNTGELFF. As DNA, the CDR3 is TGTGCCAGCAGATTAGACAGGACGAACACCGGGGAGCTGTTTTTT. This chain joins TRBV6-6 and TRBJ2-2; tentative D call: TRBD1 (6 bases). The CDR3 is made up of 15 amino acids. With 6 bases removed from V and 0 bases from J, the gap between germline ends came to 11 bases. The germline CDR1 and CDR2 sequences are MNHNY and SVGAGI (reference sequence).

V gene TRBV12-5 combines with J gene TRBJ2-7, with unresolved D. Trimming took off 1 base at V and 7 bases at J, with 11 bases between the two ends. This CDR3 is built from 13 residues. Germline V CDR1 and CDR2: LGHNT, FRNRAP. The CDR3 sequence is CASGLESGREQYF. CDR3 DNA sequence: TGTGCTAGTGGTTTGGAATCTGGGCGAGAGCAGTACTTC.

The chain joins TRBV7-9 to TRBJ2-3; TRBD1 might be the D (5 bases). Trimming pared 5 bases from V and 6 bases from J, leaving 15 bases between. CDR3 size: 14 residues. Germline CDR1 SEHNR, CDR2 FQNEAQ (reference sequence). CDR3 amino acids: CASSRQGVADTQYF. For the CDR3, the DNA is TGTGCCAGCAGCAGGCAAGGGGTGGCGGATACGCAGTATTTT.

Notes on this clone: The same CDR3 can be traced to other DNA sequences in this sample. The chain recombines TRBV5-1 with TRBJ2-7, with D uncertain. This CDR3 region has 11 residues. The germline V and J ends were trimmed by 2 bases and 4 bases, with 4 bases remaining between them. The V gene's germline CDR1 is SGHRS and CDR2 YFSETQ. The CDR3 reads CASSFQYEQYF. The CDR3 region has the DNA TGCGCCAGCAGCTTTCAGTACGAGCAGTACTTC.

V and J are TRBV7-2 and TRBJ2-1; unclear D gene. Germline CDR1 reads SGHTA; CDR2 reads FQGNSA. Trimming removed 5 bases from V and 7 bases from J, with 9 bases in between. The CDR3 totals 12 residues. The chain's CDR3 is CASSLTRNEQFF. The DNA for the CDR3 is TGTGCCAGCAGCCTTACACGGAATGAGCAGTTCTTC.

The chain has TRBV6-5 and TRBJ1-1; unclear D gene. From germline, CDR1 is MNHEY and CDR2 SVGAGI. V was clipped by 2 bases and J by 4 bases, with 14 bases between them. There are 15 residues in the CDR3. The CDR3 bases are TGTGCCAGCAGTTACGGGAGGACGGGCGTCACTGAAGCTTTCTTT. It encodes CASSYGRTGVTEAFF.

This sequence joins TRBV7-6 and TRBJ2-3; D perhaps matches TRBD1 (6 bases). Germline loops: CDR1 SGHVS, CDR2 FNYEAQ. The CDR3 length is 15 residues. V lost 1 base to trimming and J lost 2 bases, with 10 bases between them. The CDR3 nucleotides read TGTGCCAGCAGCTTAGGGGGACACACCACAGATACGCAGTATTTT. Protein product: CASSLGGHTTDTQYF. Full variable domain (remainder filled in from reference TRBV7-6 and TRBJ2-3): GAGVSQSPRYKVTKRGQDVALRCDPISGHVSLYWYRQALGQGPEFLTYFNYEAQQDKSGLPNDRFSAERPEGSISTLTIQRTEQRDSAMYRCASSLGGHTTDTQYFGPGTRLTVL.

The gene calls are TRBV2 and TRBJ2-5; perhaps D is TRBD1 or TRBD2 (5 bases each). The CDR3 totals 13 residues. CDR1 and CDR2 (germline): SNHLY, FYNNEI. V shed 7 bases and J shed 6 bases, with 15 bases lying between them. DNA of the CDR3: TGTGCCAGCACCGAAGAGAGGGGTAAGACCCAGTACTTC. Residues: CASTEERGKTQYF.

The chain employs TRBV5-6 and TRBJ2-7; 7 bases are a match to TRBD2. The germline V gene encodes CDR1 SGHDT and CDR2 YYEEEE. The CDR3 has 16 residues. With 5 bases clipped from V and 0 bases from J, the junction kept 11 bases outside the gene matches. In DNA, the CDR3 is TGTGCCAGCAGGCCTCGGCTTGGCGGGGGCTCCTACGAGCAGTACTTC. It codes for CASRPRLGGGSYEQYF.

V and J are TRBV28 and TRBJ1-1; 7 nucleotides agree with TRBD1. Germline CDR1 MDHEN, CDR2 SYDVKM. With V trimmed by 3 bases and J by 4 bases, 11 bases remained unmatched. CDR3 length equals 16 residues. CDR3 region: CASSLGREGAITEAFF. Written as DNA, the CDR3 is TGTGCCAGCAGTTTGGGAAGGGAGGGGGCGATCACTGAAGCTTTCTTT.

The chain joins TRBV18 to TRBJ1-1; D uncertain. The CDR3 is 14 amino acids. Germline CDR1 reads KGHSH; CDR2 reads LQKENI. V was clipped by 2 bases and J by 0 bases, with 7 bases between them. CDR3 nucleotides: TGTGCCAGCTCACCAATAGCCATGAACACTGAAGCTTTCTTT. Residues: CASSPIAMNTEAFF.

Written as DNA, the CDR3 is TGTGCCACCAGCAGAGATCAAGGGCATGGCTACACCTTC. Residues: CATSRDQGHGYTF. This chain joins TRBV15 and TRBJ1-2, with D uncertain. This CDR3 region has 13 residues. Germline values: CDR1 LNHNV, CDR2 YYDKDF (reference sequence). V lost 0 bases, J lost 6 bases, and 8 bases lay in between.